What follows are 16 T cell receptor beta chains derived from one specimen sequenced in a study of blood T cell repertoires in COVID-19. The table came from immunoSEQ multiplex PCR; TCRdb's copy has only in-frame clones and leaves some out. This sample carries roughly 250,000 clones, 70% to 90% of them seen once, and the ten largest clones take around 4.5%. Sequenced: PBMCs or T cells enriched from blood (not recorded which). The receptors derive from a woman in her thirties who had recovered from COVID-19.

This clone was seen only a few times. This chain connects TRBV2 to TRBJ1-6; weak D call: TRBD1 (6 bases). V dropped 3 bases and J dropped 7 bases, with 13 bases sitting between them. The CDR3 is 15 amino acids. Germline V gene lookup returns CDR1 SNHLY and CDR2 FYNNEI. In DNA, the CDR3 is TGTGCCAGCAGTGAGCAGGGGCGCAGAAATTCACCCCTCCACTTT. Its translation: CASSEQGRRNSPLHF.

The chain's CDR3 is CASSKTGTYEQYF. As DNA, the CDR3 is TGTGCCAGTTCGAAGACAGGTACCTACGAGCAGTACTTC. The chain joins TRBV12-3 or TRBV12-4 to TRBJ2-7, with a tentative D call TRBD1 (6 bases). Trimming cost V 9 bases and J 2 bases, with 14 bases left between them. The CDR3 contains 13 residues.

The CDR3 DNA is TGCGCCAGCAGTACCGGGACAGGGGGCGATGAGCAGTACTTC. Translated: CASSTGTGGDEQYF. This chain uses TRBV10-1 with TRBJ2-7; TRBD1 aligns across 12 bases. Looked up from germline, CDR1 is WNHNN and CDR2 is SYGVQD (reference sequence). The CDR3 is 14 amino acids. V shed 5 bases, J shed 7 bases, and the junction held 6 bases outside the gene matches.

The chain uses TRBV28 and TRBJ1-2, with TRBD1 matching 8 bases. V lost 5 bases to trimming and J lost 4 bases; unmatched junction nucleotides: 6. There are 14 residues in the CDR3. CDR1 MDHEN and CDR2 SYDVKM come from the germline V gene. The CDR3 nucleotides read TGTGCCAGCAGTAAACGGACAGGGATCTATGGCTACACCTTC. This sequence encodes CASSKRTGIYGYTF.

This sequence joins TRBV21-1 and TRBJ1-2; TRBD1, as called in the table, went unchecked against the DNA. TRBV21-1 is given as a pseudogene. The CDR3 length is 17 residues. The CDR3 protein is CASSTGDEPGYRYGYTF. CDR3 nucleotide sequence: TGTGCCAGCAGTACCGGCGATGAGCCAGGGTATAGGTATGGCTACACCTTC.

This clone was observed a single time. The chain couples TRBV2 to TRBJ1-2; 8 nucleotides match TRBD1. The CDR3 runs 14 residues. The germline V gene has CDR1 SNHLY and CDR2 FYNNEI. V shed 6 bases and J 3 bases; nucleotides not matched to a gene: 6. CDR3 coding DNA: TGTGCCAGCAGCGTACAGGGGGACGACTATGGCTACACCTTC. Its translation is CASSVQGDDYGYTF.

The CDR3 nucleotides are TGTGCCAGTAGTGTGGGGACAGGGACGAGAGAGCAGTACTTC. This gives the protein CASSVGTGTREQYF. The rearrangement uses TRBV19 and TRBJ2-7; TRBD1 matches at 9 bases. The CDR3 is made up of 14 amino acids. Germline loops: CDR1 LNHDA, CDR2 SQIVND (reference sequence). V was clipped by 5 bases and J by 7 bases; unmatched bases: 9.

V gene TRBV28 combines with J gene TRBJ1-2, with 7 bases that match TRBD1. The V and J ends lost 4 bases and 4 bases, in that order; junction bases with no gene match: 15. CDR1 and CDR2 (germline): MDHEN, SYDVKM. The CDR3 loop spans 17 amino acids. The CDR3 DNA follows: TGTGCCAGCAGTTCATACCCGAGGACAGGCCAGATCTATGGCTACACCTTC. It codes for CASSSYPRTGQIYGYTF.

This chain joins TRBV3-1 (or the pseudogene TRBV3-2) and TRBJ2-7; possible D gene TRBD2, 6 bases. The V end was cut by 0 bases, the J end by 6 bases, with 12 bases between. CDR1 LGHDT and CDR2 YNNKEL come from the germline V gene (reference sequence). The CDR3 loop spans 14 amino acids. CDR3 sequence (DNA): TGTGCCAGCAGCCAAGAAGGTGGGGGGAGCGAGCAGTACTTC. It specifies CASSQEGGGSEQYF.

The chain uses TRBV6-4 and TRBJ2-6; no clear D gene. There are 15 residues in the CDR3. Germline-derived CDR1 and CDR2 are MRHNA and SNTAGT. V gave up 2 bases and J gave up 0 bases, with 5 bases separating them. The CDR3 nucleotides read TGTGCCAGCAGTGACAAGAGCTCTGGGGCCAACGTCCTGACTTTC. This encodes CASSDKSSGANVLTF.

This clone was seen only a few times. The chain is built from TRBV6-5 and TRBJ2-5; TRBD2 is a possible D gene (5 bases). CDR1 is MNHEY, CDR2 SVGAGI, per germline. The CDR3 is 12 residues long. The V gene lost 8 bases and the J gene lost 1 base, with 8 bases spanning the gap. CDR3 nucleotides: TGTGCCAGCTGGGCGGGCCAAGAGACCCAGTACTTC. It encodes CASWAGQETQYF.

This clone was seen once. The genes are TRBV4-1 and TRBJ2-2, with D unclear. CDR3 length: 17 amino acids. V shed 4 bases and J shed 1 base, with 16 bases lying between them. Germline-derived CDR1 and CDR2 are MGHRA and YSYEKL. Here the CDR3 DNA reads TGCGCCAGCAGCCGCCTCCCCAAAACACAGAACACCGGGGAGCTGTTTTTT. Translating gives CASSRLPKTQNTGELFF.

Here the CDR3 DNA reads TGCGCCAGCAGCTGGGGACTAGCGGGGACCGGGGAGCTGTTTTTT. It codes for CASSWGLAGTGELFF. J is TRBJ2-2 and V is TRBV5-1; 13 bases line up with TRBD2. V lost 3 bases to trimming and J lost 5 bases; unmatched junction nucleotides: 1. CDR3 length: 15 amino acids. From germline, CDR1 is SGHRS and CDR2 YFSETQ.

J is TRBJ2-7 and V is TRBV19; 8 bases are a match to TRBD2. Germline lookup yields CDR1 LNHDA and CDR2 SQIVND (reference sequence). CDR3 length: 13 residues. The V segment lost 4 bases and the J segment 5 bases; nucleotides outside the gene matches: 4. This chain's CDR3 is CASSRLAGDEQYF. In nucleotides, the CDR3 is TGTGCCAGTAGTAGGCTAGCGGGCGACGAGCAGTACTTC.

The chain links TRBV5-1 to TRBJ2-1, with 10 bases that match TRBD2. With 0 bases clipped from V and 3 bases from J, the junction kept 6 bases outside the gene matches. Germline loops: CDR1 SGHRS, CDR2 YFSETQ. The CDR3 spans 17 residues. CDR3 protein: CASSLDPAGGVYNEQFF. In DNA form, the CDR3 reads TGCGCCAGCAGCTTGGATCCAGCGGGGGGGGTCTACAATGAGCAGTTCTTC.

This chain joins TRBV5-6 and TRBJ1-2; the D is unclear. Germline assignment: CDR1 SGHDT and CDR2 YYEEEE. The CDR3 has 13 amino acids. Trimming shortened V by 0 bases and J by 6 bases, and 9 bases separated the two germline ends. CDR3 amino acids: CASSLVHSDGYTF. CDR3 coding DNA: TGTGCCAGCAGCTTGGTTCATTCAGATGGCTACACCTTC.